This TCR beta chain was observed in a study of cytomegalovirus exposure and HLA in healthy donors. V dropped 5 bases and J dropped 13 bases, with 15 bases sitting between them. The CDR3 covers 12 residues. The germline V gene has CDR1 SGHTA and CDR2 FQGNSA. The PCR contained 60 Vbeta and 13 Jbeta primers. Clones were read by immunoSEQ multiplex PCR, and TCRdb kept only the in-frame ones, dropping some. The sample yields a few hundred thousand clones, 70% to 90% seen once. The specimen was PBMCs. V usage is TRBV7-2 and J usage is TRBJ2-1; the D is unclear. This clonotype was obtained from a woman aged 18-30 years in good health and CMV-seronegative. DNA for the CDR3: TGTGCCAGCAGCCCAACCCTAATGCACCAGTTCTTC. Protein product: CASSPTLMHQFF.